This TCR beta chain was retrieved from a study of CD8 T cells in Susac syndrome (dated by TCRdb to 2018 to 2020). Background on the whole study: Among the sequenced Susac syndrome patients, about 6 had clinically active disease and roughly eight were in clinical remission. At blood withdrawal, Susac syndrome patients were therapy-naive, treated with corticosteroids (with IVIg additionally given to some), or treated with IVIg alone. Repertoire sequencing was used to test whether CD8+ T cell activation and differentiation in Susac syndrome was antigen driven. CD8+ T cell repertoire clonality was compared between over 9 healthy donors, roughly 14 Susac syndrome patients and 15 multiple sclerosis patients. What the study reported, not specific to this receptor: CD8+ repertoires in Susac syndrome showed clonal expansion, which was highest in CD8+ TEMRA cells and was greater in clinically active patients than in remitting patients. The study acknowledged that relatively few individuals were included in the TCR sequencing and HLA analysis. In the total CD8+ and CD8+ TEMRA repertoires, 15 to 20 and five Susac-specific public clones, respectively, were identified.

The CDR3 goes from the cysteine to the phenylalanine over 13 residues. The entry retains the CDR3 DNA only, 39 bases that are in frame from base 1. From the germline V gene, CDR1 is WSHSY and CDR2 is SAAADI. Relative to germline, V is 2 bases shorter and J is 6 bases shorter, with 8 bases between their ends. RNA was extracted using the RNeasy kit, and about 0.5 to 1 ug of the RNA was reverse transcribed with random hexamers. TCR beta CDR3 regions were amplified with the immunoSEQ multiplex PCR assay covering 54 Vbeta and 13 Jbeta segments. PCR amplification bias was corrected by using a synthetic template baseline for primer optimization and computational correction. The original methods were these. Reads were annotated to V, D and J genes per IMGT and analyzed with immunoSEQ Analyzer, keeping only productive sequences. To calculate clonality, Shannon entropy was normalized by log2 of the number of productive unique sequences and then subtracted from one. For each patient and control, public and private clones were evaluated within the 100 most prevalent clones. A clone was defined as Susac-specific if it was absent from the healthy and MS cohorts, from some 980 published viral clones and from other ImmuneACCESS disease sequences. The raw public data were reprocessed by TCRdb itself: fastp quality trimming at Q25, MiXCR clonotype calling, in-frame beta chains only. Merged by CDR3 protein, the rows form single entries marked with the most common genes and DNA. These V and J calls are TCRdb output, not the study's own analysis. Present in this sample are 95,000 to 150,000 distinct CDR3 sequences, roughly 94% of which were seen just once. In total, the top ten clones hold around 0.28% of the sample.

This clonotype has only one observation. The clone's antigen remains unknown. No base-level quality is on record; no much larger clone is a single base apart. A single read is weak support. High-throughput TCR beta sequencing profiled peripheral blood CD8+ and CD4+ T cells from healthy donors, Susac syndrome patients and multiple sclerosis patients. The Susac syndrome patients fulfilled recently defined diagnostic criteria for either definite or probable disease. Bulk CD8+ and CD4+ T cells were purified by magnetic negative isolation, whereas CD8+ TEMRA cells were enriched by FACS. Blood was drawn into EDTA tubes, processed within 24 hours, and PBMCs were isolated by density gradient centrifugation. PBMCs intended for TCR sequencing were cryopreserved in liquid nitrogen and thawed later in a water bath at 37 degrees C. Purity of sorted or isolated CD4+, CD8+ and CD8+ TEMRA cells was at least 90%.

The receptor was isolated from a human donor with Susac syndrome. Sequencing was performed on CD8+ T cells from PBMCs. The sequence is built from TRBV10-2 and TRBJ2-1, with no D gene named confidently. The DNA reads as follows: TGCGCCAGCAGTGAGAGCAGATCCAATGAGCAGTTCTTC. It translates to CASSESRSNEQFF.